This T cell receptor (beta chain) was captured by sequencing in a study of blood T cell repertoires in COVID-19. Background on the study: Some COVID-19 samples were acute and others convalescent; all came from the United States, Italy and Spain. From T cells, B-cell-depleted T cells, or PBMCs came the material, which was cDNA or gDNA.

As originally analysed: Amplified reference gene primers provided the basis for estimating nucleated cell counts. Method: immunoSEQ multiplex PCR; TCRdb's copy keeps in-frame clones and lacks some. Clonal size and the V and J genes are those of that table, whereas D and trimming came from the DNA. The sample carries approximately 60,000 clones, approximately 85% recorded once. CDR3 length equals 15 residues. Germline values: CDR1 LNHDA, CDR2 SQIVND (reference sequence). Trimming at V came to 5 bases and at J to 4 bases, leaving 7 bases not matched to a gene. Sample: peripheral blood. The J gene is TRBJ2-5, the V gene TRBV19, with 10 bases lining up with TRBD2. The origin of this receptor is a human donor in a cohort sampled during active COVID-19. Here the CDR3 DNA reads TGTGCCAGTAGTCCAAGCGGGGGGGCCCCAGAGACCCAGTACTTC. It codes for CASSPSGGAPETQYF.